This TCR beta chain was sequenced in a study of CD8+ T cells in alopecia areata. cDNA reverse transcribed from extracted RNA served as the sequencing template. The protocol was immunoSEQ multiplex PCR, while the TCRdb copy is restricted to in-frame clones and leaves out a portion. Among 190,000 or so clones listed, around 60% were seen once. Study results and caveats: While tofacitinib was given, many expanded lesional clones persisted in scalp and blood. Mouse data revealed clearer TCR sharing than patient data did, a gap possibly tied to HLA.

Comments on this clone: No antigen is known for it.

The treatment is: oral pan-JAK inhibitor, 5-10 mg twice daily. As part of sample collection, lesional scalp punch biopsies and peripheral blood were taken from alopecia areata patients. The CDR3 totals 14 residues. J lost 2 bases, V lost 8 bases, and 9 bases had no gene match. CDR1 and CDR2 from the germline V gene are MNHEY and SMNVEV (reference sequence). This sample comprised CD8+ T cells sorted from blood, obtained at week 24, from a patient treated with tofacitinib. This chain joins TRBV27 and TRBJ2-7; TRBD1 aligns across 7 bases. The receptor comes from a human donor with alopecia areata. CDR3 residues: CASLPRTGAYEQYF. The DNA for the CDR3 is TGTGCCAGCCTCCCCCGGACAGGAGCCTACGAGCAGTACTTC.